These 16 T cell receptor beta chains came from one sample sequenced in a study of blood T cell repertoires in COVID-19 (dated by TCRdb to 2019 to 2021). To prepare the library, the immunoSEQ multiplex PCR assay was applied. TCRdb's version of the immuneACCESS table is confined to in-frame rearrangements and falls short of the full clone set. An unresolved V gene accounts for under half of the shortfall where checked; the remainder is of unknown origin. This sample holds 150,000 to 200,000 clones; more than 80% were observed only once. 0.45% to 0.65% of the sample is taken by the ten largest. The material sequenced was peripheral blood. The receptor set was obtained from a man aged 45-65 years with acute or convalescent COVID-19.

The V and J genes are TRBV3-1 (or the pseudogene TRBV3-2) and TRBJ2-1; 10 positions match TRBD2. J lost 4 bases, V lost 1 base, and 7 bases had no gene match. This CDR3 region has 17 residues. CDR1 is LGHDT and CDR2 is YNNKEL in the germline V gene (reference sequence). The CDR3, as DNA: TGTGCCAGCAGCCAAGCGGGACTAGCGCTTCCTTACAATGAGCAGTTCTTC. This codes for CASSQAGLALPYNEQFF.

The chain links TRBV5-4 to TRBJ2-1, with 9 bases that match TRBD1. The CDR3 has 16 residues. Germline trimming cut 2 bases from V and 8 bases from J; bases unmatched to any gene: 11. In germline, CDR1 is SGHNT, CDR2 YYREEE (reference sequence). The CDR3 is CASSFPGQGTVDEQFF. The CDR3 bases are TGTGCCAGCAGCTTTCCGGGACAGGGAACTGTGGATGAGCAGTTCTTC.

V is TRBV19 and J is TRBJ2-1, with D possibly matching TRBD1 (5 bases). The CDR3 covers 13 residues. Trimming left V 6 bases short and J 8 bases short, with 14 bases between. CDR1 and CDR2 from the germline V gene are LNHDA and SQIVND (reference sequence). The CDR3 nucleotides are TGTGCCAGTAGAGCGACAGTCTTCGATGAGCAGTTCTTC. Residues: CASRATVFDEQFF. Combining the CDR3 with reference TRBV19 and TRBJ2-1 gives the whole variable domain DGGITQSPKYLFRKEGQNVTLSCEQNLNHDAMYWYRQDPGQGLRLIYYSQIVNDFQKGDIAEGYSVSREKKESFPLTVTSAQKNPTAFYLCASRATVFDEQFFGPGTRLTVL.

The chain combines TRBV3-1 (or the pseudogene TRBV3-2) with TRBJ2-2; 11 bases line up with TRBD2. This CDR3 is built from 16 residues. The V segment lost 4 bases and the J segment 6 bases; nucleotides outside the gene matches: 7. Germline CDR1 reads LGHDT; CDR2 reads YNNKEL (reference sequence). The CDR3 DNA reads as TGTGCCAGCAGCCTCCGGACTAGCGGGTCGGCCGGGGAGCTGTTTTTT. Protein product: CASSLRTSGSAGELFF.

The rearrangement joins TRBV11-2 to TRBJ2-5; possible D gene TRBD1, 5 bases. Between the trimmed V and J ends, which lost 5 bases and 2 bases, there was a span of 18 bases. Germline CDR1 and CDR2: SGHAT and FQNNGV. This CDR3 is built from 16 residues. CDR3 bases: TGTGCCAGCAGCCGTAGACCAGGGCACTTTCAAGAGACCCAGTACTTC. Protein product: CASSRRPGHFQETQYF. Variable domain in full (rest from reference TRBV11-2 and TRBJ2-5): EAGVAQSPRYKIIEKRQSVAFWCNPISGHATLYWYQQILGQGPKLLIQFQNNGVVDDSQLPKDRFSAERLKGVDSTLKIQPAKLEDSAVYLCASSRRPGHFQETQYFGPGTRLLVL.

This clone was found a few times. V gene TRBV28 combines with J gene TRBJ1-2; 8 bases match TRBD1. CDR3 size: 16 residues. Losses at the gene ends were 6 bases for V and 2 bases for J; bases not matched to a gene: 11. In germline, CDR1 is MDHEN, CDR2 SYDVKM. The CDR3 is CASSPPGDRQNYGYTF. The CDR3 DNA reads as TGTGCCAGCAGCCCCCCTGGGGACAGGCAAAACTATGGCTACACCTTC.

Remarks on this clone: This sample includes further DNA sequences coding for the same CDR3. This sequence joins TRBV5-1 and TRBJ2-5; 9 bases match TRBD1. V lost 0 bases to trimming and J lost 5 bases; unmatched junction nucleotides: 5. This CDR3 spans 15 amino acids. Germline lookup yields CDR1 SGHRS and CDR2 YFSETQ. The CDR3 DNA sequence: TGCGCCAGCAGCTTGGGGGGACAGGGATCGGAGACCCAGTACTTC. This gives the protein CASSLGGQGSETQYF.

V is TRBV18 and J is TRBJ2-7; D may be TRBD1 (6 bases). The V gene's germline CDR1 is KGHSH and CDR2 LQKENI. Trimming stripped 4 bases from V and 2 bases from J, with 12 bases between. The CDR3 runs to 14 residues. The CDR3 bases are TGTGCCAGCTCACGGTGGACAGAGACCTACGAGCAGTACTTC. It encodes CASSRWTETYEQYF.

The chain employs TRBV27 and TRBJ1-4; 10 bases are shared with TRBD1. The germline gives CDR1 MNHEY, CDR2 SMNVEV (reference sequence). CDR3 length equals 14 residues. The trim removed 4 bases at V and 7 bases at J, leaving 3 bases unmatched. The CDR3: CASSSGQGPEKLFF. For the CDR3, the DNA is TGTGCCAGCAGTTCGGGACAGGGGCCTGAAAAACTGTTTTTT.

The gene calls are TRBV30 and TRBJ1-4, with 12 bases fitting TRBD1. J lost 7 bases, V lost 2 bases, and 5 bases had no gene match. Germline lookup yields CDR1 GTSNPN and CDR2 SVGIG (reference sequence). The CDR3 is 15 amino acids. For the CDR3, the DNA is TGTGCCTGGAGTAGGGGGACAGGGGGCGTTGAAAAACTGTTTTTT. It encodes CAWSRGTGGVEKLFF.

The chain uses TRBV6-5 and TRBJ1-2, with 10 nucleotides matching TRBD1. This CDR3 is 14 amino acids long. Germline V gene sequence: CDR1 MNHEY, CDR2 SVGAGI. After removal of 5 bases from V and 8 bases from J, the junction contained 8 bases not matched to a gene. The CDR3 DNA reads TGTGCCAGCAGTACGCGACAGGGGGCAAGAGGCTACACCTTC. Translated, it gives CASSTRQGARGYTF.

The chain recombines TRBV19 with TRBJ1-2, with 8 nucleotides matching TRBD1. V was pared by 3 bases and J by 8 bases, with 8 bases of the junction left unmatched. The germline V gene has CDR1 LNHDA and CDR2 SQIVND (reference sequence). The length of the CDR3 is 14 residues. The CDR3, as DNA: TGTGCCAGTAGTATCTCCGACAGGGGAGTAGGCTACACCTTC. This codes for CASSISDRGVGYTF.

V usage is TRBV5-8 and J usage is TRBJ2-7; the D gene is possibly TRBD2 (6 bases). Trimming removed 7 bases at V and 7 bases at J, with 15 bases between. CDR3 length equals 12 residues. Germline values: CDR1 SGHTS, CDR2 YDEGEE. CDR3 DNA: TGTGCCAGCGTCCGGTCCGGGGGTGAGCAGTACGTC. The encoded protein is CASVRSGGEQYV.

The chain couples TRBV28 to TRBJ2-3; D is undetermined. Germline lookup yields CDR1 MDHEN and CDR2 SYDVKM. The V and J ends lost 3 bases and 9 bases respectively, with 13 bases between them. The CDR3 runs to 13 residues. CDR3 sequence reads: CASSFPPMQTQYF. The CDR3 DNA follows: TGTGCCAGCAGTTTCCCGCCGATGCAGACGCAGTATTTT.

The V call is TRBV7-3, the J call TRBJ1-1; no firm D call. Between the trimmed V and J ends, which lost 5 bases and 8 bases, there was a span of 21 bases. Per germline, CDR1 SGHTA and CDR2 FQGTGA. The CDR3 has 15 amino acids. Here the CDR3 DNA reads TGTGCCAGCAGCCTGACTGGAGGGATTGGTTTCGAAGCTTTCTTT. Translating it yields CASSLTGGIGFEAFF.

The V and J genes are TRBV6-6 and TRBJ2-1, with D unclear. Trimming shortened V by 0 bases and J by 8 bases, and 5 bases separated the two germline ends. The CDR3 consists of 12 residues. Per germline, CDR1 MNHNY and CDR2 SVGAGI (reference sequence). The CDR3 here is CASSYSGHEQFF. The CDR3 DNA follows: TGTGCCAGCAGTTACTCGGGCCATGAGCAGTTCTTC.